This is a list of T cell receptor beta chains from one sample in a study of siplizumab effects on memory and regulatory T cells. The data were produced by immunoSEQ multiplex PCR, yet TCRdb's version contains in-frame clones alone and is incomplete. The data contain over 100,000 clones, about 91% of them seen just once; the ten biggest clones take up about 0.7%. Sequencing input: Tregs sorted from blood. These receptor sequences come from a human donor in good health. CDR3s leave out the opening cysteine and the closing phenylalanine or tryptophan. A D gene is named only where the DNA matches it firmly.

j_call d_call v_call cdr3_aa
TRBJ2-7 TRBD2 TRBV6-6 ASSYLRLAGEYEQY
TRBJ1-4 TRBD1 TRBV4-1 ASSQGQGATNEKLF
TRBJ1-2 NA TRBV19 ASSIARLRSNYGYT
TRBJ2-3 NA TRBV18 ATWGSTDTQY
TRBJ1-2 NA TRBV6-1 ASRGPGDGYT
TRBJ2-7 TRBD2 TRBV10-1 ASSDRNRLAGSYEQY
TRBJ2-2 NA TRBV4-1 ASSQGDTNTGELF
TRBJ2-1 TRBD2 TRBV11-2 ASRRLGLAGGPSEQF
TRBJ1-4 TRBD1 TRBV2 ASSEPGTGNEKLF
TRBJ2-3 TRBD1 TRBV6-5 ASSSRGRSDTQY
TRBJ2-7 NA TRBV6-5 ASSSRAEQY
TRBJ2-1 NA TRBV7-2 ASSLEARFRGEQF
TRBJ1-1 NA TRBV25-1 ASSESGTTEAF
TRBJ2-6 NA TRBV4-1 ASSQEGTGFSGANVLT
TRBJ2-1 TRBD2 TRBV2 ASREREGSYNEQF
TRBJ2-1 TRBD2 TRBV6-1 ASSVASSGGWDEQF
TRBJ2-1 TRBD2 TRBV11-2 ASSLVSLPGLAGGLQF
TRBJ2-3 TRBD2 TRBV5-1 ASSLGSGSSTDTQY
TRBJ2-7 TRBD1 TRBV18 ASSPSGQTYEQY
TRBJ2-2 NA TRBV20-1 SAPLAGELF
TRBJ1-1 NA TRBV5-6 ASSRGSKEGAF
TRBJ2-2 NA TRBV10-3 AITPGTGELF
TRBJ2-7 TRBD1 TRBV7-2 ASSFGPWAGGPSYEQY
TRBJ2-5 NA TRBV2 ASLRQETQY
TRBJ2-7 TRBD1 TRBV28 ASSPEGQGASYEQY
TRBJ2-6 NA TRBV7-9 ASDDLRKSSGANVLT
TRBJ2-3 NA TRBV5-1 ASSLVSGPYTDTQY
TRBJ2-3 NA TRBV4-2 ASSRGRLKPSTDTQY
TRBJ1-4 NA TRBV7-9 ASSYGVAEKLF
TRBJ2-3 NA TRBV29-1 SVLSLEGWSTDTQY
TRBJ2-5 NA TRBV5-1 ASSSVIETQY
TRBJ2-3 NA TRBV5-1 ATQLKGGITDTQY
TRBJ1-2 TRBD1 TRBV7-9 ASSKTGPNYGYT
TRBJ2-3 NA TRBV19 ASSTRGGGADTQY